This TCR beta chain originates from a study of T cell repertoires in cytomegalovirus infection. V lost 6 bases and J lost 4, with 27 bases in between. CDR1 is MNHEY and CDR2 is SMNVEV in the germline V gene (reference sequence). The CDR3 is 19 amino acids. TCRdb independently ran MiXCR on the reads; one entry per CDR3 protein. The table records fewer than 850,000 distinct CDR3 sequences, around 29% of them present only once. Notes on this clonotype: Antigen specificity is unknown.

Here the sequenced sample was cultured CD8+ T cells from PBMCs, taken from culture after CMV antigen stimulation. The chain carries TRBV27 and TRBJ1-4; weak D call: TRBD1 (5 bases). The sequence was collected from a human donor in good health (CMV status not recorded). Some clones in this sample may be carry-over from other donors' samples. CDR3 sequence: CASSPNLEDISTVNEKLFF. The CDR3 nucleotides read TGTGCCAGCAGCCCTAATTTAGAGGACATCTCTACAGTTAATGAAAAACTGTTTTTT. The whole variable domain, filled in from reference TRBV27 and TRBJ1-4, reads EAQVTQNPRYLITVTGKKLTVTCSQNMNHEYMSWYRQDPGLGLRQIYYSMNVEVTDKGDVPEGYKVSRKEKRNFPLILESPSPNQTSLYFCASSPNLEDISTVNEKLFFGSGTQLSVL.